One sample yielded the 24 T cell receptor beta chains listed below, sequenced in a study of cytomegalovirus exposure and HLA in healthy donors. It was with 60 Vbeta and 13 Jbeta primers that the PCR ran. The protocol was immunoSEQ multiplex PCR, while the TCRdb copy is restricted to in-frame clones and leaves out a portion. The table includes some 200,000 clones, under 85% detected once. What was sequenced was PBMCs. These receptors originate from a female donor in good health and CMV-seronegative.

This clone was counted between two and nine times. The chain has TRBV19 and TRBJ1-1, with 7 bases fitting TRBD1. The ends lost 4 bases at V and 11 bases at J; junction bases unmatched: 4. The germline gives CDR1 LNHDA, CDR2 SQIVND (reference sequence). The CDR3 extends over 11 amino acids. The chain's CDR3 is CASSRRTGAFF. The CDR3 DNA reads as TGTGCCAGTAGTAGACGGACAGGCGCTTTCTTT.

V and J are TRBV19 and TRBJ1-1; no clear D. The germline V gene encodes CDR1 LNHDA and CDR2 SQIVND (reference sequence). Trimming left V 8 bases short and J 0 bases short, with 10 bases between. CDR3 size: 13 residues. This chain's CDR3 is CASSSTLNTEAFF. DNA of the CDR3: TGTGCCAGTTCCTCGACATTGAACACTGAAGCTTTCTTT.

The V call is TRBV14, the J call TRBJ2-3; TRBD1 aligns across 9 bases. J was trimmed by 1 base and V by 1 base; bases with no gene match: 0. Germline V CDR1 and CDR2: SGHDN, FVKESK. The CDR3 contains 15 residues. CDR3 in DNA: TGTGCCAGCAGCCAAGGGACAGGGGGCACAGATACGCAGTATTTT. Translating it yields CASSQGTGGTDTQYF.

V usage is TRBV5-1 and J usage is TRBJ2-2, with 14 bases matching TRBD2. This CDR3 has 18 amino acids. Trimming at V came to 3 bases and at J to 5 bases, leaving 9 bases not matched to a gene. CDR1 SGHRS and CDR2 YFSETQ come from the germline V gene. DNA for the CDR3: TGCGCCAGCAGCTATTCCGGGACTAGCGGGGGAGGAACCGGGGAGCTGTTTTTT. Translation gives CASSYSGTSGGGTGELFF.

The chain joins TRBV7-2 to TRBJ2-7; D may be TRBD2 (6 bases). CDR3 length equals 13 residues. Trimming left V 5 bases short and J 1 base short, with 9 bases between. Germline V gives CDR1 SGHTA, CDR2 FQGNSA. The CDR3 DNA reads TGTGCCAGCAGCGGGACTTTTTCCTACGAGCAGTACTTC. This sequence encodes CASSGTFSYEQYF.

The chain has TRBV2 and TRBJ1-4; 10 nucleotides match TRBD1. Germline loops: CDR1 SNHLY, CDR2 FYNNEI. CDR3 length equals 16 residues. V lost 1 base and J lost 7; bases outside the gene matches: 6. In DNA, the CDR3 is TGTGCCAGCAGTGAAGGGGACAGGGGATTTGGTGAAAAACTGTTTTTT. This sequence encodes CASSEGDRGFGEKLFF.

This chain's CDR3 is CAWSAQSSNQPQHF. The CDR3, as DNA: TGTGCCTGGAGTGCCCAATCTAGCAATCAGCCCCAGCATTTT. The V and J genes are TRBV30 and TRBJ1-5, with D unresolved. V shed 1 base and J shed 0 bases, with 7 bases lying between them. Germline V gene lookup returns CDR1 GTSNPN and CDR2 SVGIG (reference sequence). There are 14 residues in the CDR3.

The chain employs TRBV5-5 and TRBJ2-7, with TRBD1 identical over 8 bases. Germline values: CDR1 SGHKS, CDR2 YYEKEE (reference sequence). Losses at the gene ends were 1 base for V and 7 bases for J; bases not matched to a gene: 7. This CDR3 has 14 amino acids. The CDR3 nucleotides read TGTGCCAGCAGCTTGATCCAGGGGGCAAGTGAGCAGTACTTC. This gives the protein CASSLIQGASEQYF.

This clone was counted between two and nine times. The genes are TRBV16 and TRBJ1-2; 8 bases fit TRBD1. CDR1 is KGHSY, CDR2 FQNENV, per germline. The J segment lost 0 bases and the V segment lost 6 bases, leaving 3 bases of the junction unmatched. The CDR3 is 14 amino acids. In DNA form, the CDR3 reads TGTGCCAGCAGACTGGACAGGGCTAACTATGGCTACACCTTC. It is translated as CASRLDRANYGYTF.

This clone was detected only a few times. The chain uses TRBV4-3 and TRBJ1-2; 8 bases match TRBD1. The CDR3 has 16 amino acids. Germline V CDR1 and CDR2: LGHNA, YSLEER. Germline trimming cut 1 base from V and 3 bases from J; bases unmatched to any gene: 7. The CDR3 sequence: CASSQGLQGVDYGYTF. DNA of the CDR3: TGCGCCAGCAGCCAAGGACTACAGGGGGTAGACTATGGCTACACCTTC.

This chain connects TRBV29-1 to TRBJ2-5, with 10 bases matching TRBD2. V was pared by 7 bases and J by 5 bases, with 7 bases of the junction left unmatched. This CDR3 is built from 13 residues. Germline-derived CDR1 and CDR2 are SQVTM and ANQGSEA. CDR3 bases: TGCAGCGAGGCCGCTAGCGGGAGTGAGACCCAGTACTTC. The encoded protein is CSEAASGSETQYF.

V is TRBV5-1 and J is TRBJ2-2, with 7 bases identical to TRBD1. Germline loops: CDR1 SGHRS, CDR2 YFSETQ. The CDR3 contains 15 residues. Unmatched junction bases numbered 3, after V lost 4 bases and J lost 0 bases. CDR3 nucleotide sequence: TGCGCCAGCAGCCTGGACAGGTCGAACACCGGGGAGCTGTTTTTT. It yields the protein CASSLDRSNTGELFF. The variable domain in full, with the rest retrieved from reference TRBV5-1 and TRBJ2-2, is KAGVTQTPRYLIKTRGQQVTLSCSPISGHRSVSWYQQTPGQGLQFLFEYFSETQRNKGNFPGRFSGRQFSNSRSEMNVSTLELGDSALYLCASSLDRSNTGELFFGEGSRLTVL.

The V call is TRBV28, the J call TRBJ2-3; D unclear. Trimming took 11 bases from V and 2 from J, leaving 11 bases between them. CDR1 MDHEN and CDR2 SYDVKM come from the germline V gene. The CDR3 spans 12 residues. In DNA form, the CDR3 reads TGTGCCGGCTATAGCCCCACAGATACGCAGTATTTT. Encoded protein: CAGYSPTDTQYF.

The chain joins TRBV9 to TRBJ2-3; TRBD2 matches 7 bases. CDR3 length equals 16 residues. The germline gives CDR1 SGDLS, CDR2 YYNGEE. The junction had 12 bases not matched to a gene; V was cut back by 0 bases and J by 8 bases. DNA of the CDR3: TGTGCCAGCAGCGTAGAGAGCGGTCTGGGGACTACTACGCAGTATTTT. It specifies CASSVESGLGTTTQYF.

This rearrangement joins TRBV18 to TRBJ1-6, with unresolved D. The CDR3 runs 15 residues. The germline CDR1 and CDR2 sequences are KGHSH and LQKENI. The V and J ends lost 6 bases and 10 bases respectively, with 19 bases between them. The CDR3 region is CASSPSSGVKSPLHF. The CDR3 DNA is TGTGCCAGCTCCCCTTCGTCGGGTGTAAAGTCACCCCTCCACTTT.

J is TRBJ2-1 and V is TRBV6-5, with 9 bases identical to TRBD2. The CDR3 sequence is 15 residues long. Germline V gene sequence: CDR1 MNHEY, CDR2 SVGAGI. V shed 6 bases and J 4 bases; nucleotides not matched to a gene: 7. The CDR3 bases are TGTGCCAGCAGACTGACTAGCGGCCTTTACAATGAGCAGTTCTTC. Residues: CASRLTSGLYNEQFF.

The genes are TRBV29-1 and TRBJ2-2; no reliable D call. V shed 3 bases and J shed 4 bases, with 3 bases lying between them. CDR1 and CDR2 from the germline V gene are SQVTM and ANQGSEA. The CDR3 covers 11 residues. In DNA form, the CDR3 reads TGCAGCGTTGACAGCACCGGGGAGCTGTTTTTT. This gives the protein CSVDSTGELFF.

The CDR3 reads CASTNLVDTDTQYF. The CDR3 DNA reads TGCGCCAGCACGAACCTAGTAGACACAGATACGCAGTATTTT. The chain couples TRBV5-1 to TRBJ2-3; unclear D gene. The V gene lost 6 bases and the J gene lost 2 bases, with 13 bases spanning the gap. This CDR3 comprises 14 residues. Germline V gives CDR1 SGHRS, CDR2 YFSETQ. The full variable domain, its missing parts supplied by reference TRBV5-1 and TRBJ2-3, is KAGVTQTPRYLIKTRGQQVTLSCSPISGHRSVSWYQQTPGQGLQFLFEYFSETQRNKGNFPGRFSGRQFSNSRSEMNVSTLELGDSALYLCASTNLVDTDTQYFGPGTRLTVL.

This clone is a singleton in its sample. This sequence joins TRBV9 and TRBJ2-7; D unresolved. Per the germline V gene, CDR1 is SGDLS and CDR2 is YYNGEE. Trimming removed 3 bases at V and 0 bases at J, with 7 bases between. This CDR3 has 13 residues. The CDR3 sequence is CASSGEYSYEQYF. DNA for the CDR3: TGTGCCAGCAGCGGTGAGTACTCCTACGAGCAGTACTTC.

This sequence joins TRBV7-6 and TRBJ2-1, with TRBD2 matching over 8 bases. There are 14 residues in the CDR3. Germline V lookup: CDR1 SGHVS, CDR2 FNYEAQ. V shed 4 bases and J 4 bases; nucleotides not matched to a gene: 3. The CDR3 sequence: CASSSPGGYNEQFF. CDR3 nucleotide sequence: TGTGCCAGCAGCTCGCCGGGAGGGTACAATGAGCAGTTCTTC.

This sequence joins TRBV6-1 and TRBJ2-3, with D possibly TRBD1 on 6 matching bases. Germline V lookup: CDR1 MNHNS, CDR2 SASEGT. The CDR3 spans 15 residues. Trimming left V 2 bases short and J 2 bases short, with 11 bases between. The CDR3 coding sequence is TGTGCCAGCAGTGAAATCTGGACAGACACAGATACGCAGTATTTT. It translates to CASSEIWTDTDTQYF.

The rearrangement links TRBV28 to TRBJ2-7, with D possibly being TRBD2 (5 bases). This CDR3 spans 14 amino acids. Germline V gives CDR1 MDHEN, CDR2 SYDVKM. V was clipped by 5 bases and J by 2 bases, with 13 bases between them. In DNA, the CDR3 is TGTGCCAGCAGTCCCCCGGGGTCCACCTACGAGCAGTACTTC. Translating it yields CASSPPGSTYEQYF. Full variable domain (remainder filled in from reference TRBV28 and TRBJ2-7): DVKVTQSSRYLVKRTGEKVFLECVQDMDHENMFWYRQDPGLGLRLIYFSYDVKMKEKGDIPEGYSVSREKKERFSLILESASTNQTSMYLCASSPPGSTYEQYFGPGTRLTVT.

The chain couples TRBV28 to TRBJ1-1; D remains ambiguous. V was pared by 4 bases and J by 1 base, with 10 bases between. Per germline, CDR1 MDHEN and CDR2 SYDVKM. The CDR3 loop spans 14 amino acids. In nucleotides, the CDR3 is TGTGCCAGCAGTTCTTCAGCAGGGAACACTGAAGCTTTCTTT. Protein product: CASSSSAGNTEAFF.

The chain joins TRBV28 to TRBJ2-1; D might be TRBD1 (6 bases). Trimming took off 5 bases at V and 2 bases at J, with 10 bases between the two ends. The CDR3 extends over 14 amino acids. Germline lookup yields CDR1 MDHEN and CDR2 SYDVKM. The CDR3 nucleotides are TGTGCCAGCAGTCCCCGGACAGCCTACAATGAGCAGTTCTTC. This translates into CASSPRTAYNEQFF. The whole variable domain, remainder taken from reference TRBV28 and TRBJ2-1, is DVKVTQSSRYLVKRTGEKVFLECVQDMDHENMFWYRQDPGLGLRLIYFSYDVKMKEKGDIPEGYSVSREKKERFSLILESASTNQTSMYLCASSPRTAYNEQFFGPGTRLTVL.